The 2 T cell receptor beta chains listed next were all sequenced from one sample in a study of regulatory T cells in long-lasting Graves disease. Specified time point: persistent/refractory GD, antithyroid drugs over 5 years with positive TRAb. With RNA extracted from PBMCs as input, the TCR library was made. Libraries of TCR beta came from iRepertoire HTBI primers plus Arm-PCR of CDR3 regions. TCRdb recomputed calls from the multiplex PCR reads with MiXCR, one row per CDR3 protein. The table has fewer than 450,000 distinct CDR3 sequences, 20% seen once. The specimen was peripheral blood mononuclear cells (PBMCs), collected when the disease was refractory, from a patient treated with antithyroid drugs. The receptors here all came from a female donor with Graves disease.

The table lists this clonotype with many counts. J is TRBJ2-7 and V is TRBV28; perhaps TRBD1 as D (6 bases). The V and J ends lost 1 base and 3 bases respectively, with 13 bases between them. The CDR3 consists of 15 residues. Germline loops: CDR1 MDHEN, CDR2 SYDVKM. This CDR3 reads CASSLSSTGSYEQYF. CDR3 in DNA: TGTGCCAGCAGTTTATCGTCAACAGGGAGCTACGAGCAGTACTTC.

The table lists this clonotype with many counts. This chain uses TRBV10-3 with TRBJ2-6; 14 nucleotides match TRBD2. This CDR3 region has 19 residues. V shed 6 bases and J 2 bases; nucleotides not matched to a gene: 9. In germline, CDR1 is ENHRY, CDR2 SYGVKD. The CDR3 sequence is CAISSGTSGSSAGANVLTF. The CDR3 bases are TGTGCCATCAGCTCCGGGACTAGCGGGAGTAGCGCTGGGGCCAACGTCCTGACTTTC.